These T cell receptor beta chains were read from a single sample in a study of T-cell reconstitution after alpha-beta-depleted transplantation in children. One entry per CDR3 protein, called by TCRdb with MiXCR from the PCR reads. The data contain approximately 800,000 distinct CDR3 sequences, 16% of them seen just once; the ten biggest clones take up roughly 5%. The sequencing used PBMCs, mostly from graft donor cells, collected 360 days after TCRalphabeta/CD19-depleted stem cell transplant. The receptors derive from a male patient under 18 who had a stem cell transplant for acute lymphoblastic leukemia, so the T cells may come from the graft donor. Both conserved end residues are part of each CDR3. A D gene is named only where the DNA matches it firmly. Clone size appears in some rows only: once, few, many, or a class for an expanded clone.

size | D | J | V | CDR3 | DNA
few | . | TRBJ2-7 | TRBV15 | CATSREIWDSDYEQYF | TGTGCCACCAGCAGAGAGATCTGGGACTCAGACTACGAGCAGTACTTC
. | TRBD2 | TRBJ2-2 | TRBV3-1 | CASSQDGPSGTYYTGELFF | TGTGCCAGCAGCCAAGACGGCCCTAGCGGGACGTACTACACCGGGGAGCTGTTTTTT
. | TRBD1 | TRBJ2-5 | TRBV19 | CASSKGQSLQETQYF | TGTGCCAGTAGTAAGGGACAGTCGTTACAAGAGACCCAGTACTTC
few | TRBD1 | TRBJ2-5 | TRBV12-3/TRBV12-4 | CASSPTGDGETQYF | TGTGCCAGCAGCCCAACAGGGGATGGGGAGACCCAGTACTTC
. | TRBD2 | TRBJ2-7 | TRBV7-9 | CASSAGLAPEQYF | TGTGCCAGCAGCGCGGGACTAGCCCCCGAGCAGTACTTC
. | . | TRBJ1-2 | TRBV5-5 | CASSRPADRNYGYTF | TGTGCCAGCAGCCGCCCTGCCGACAGGAACTATGGCTACACCTTC
. | . | TRBJ2-7 | TRBV11-2 | CASSYGDRDTSYEQYF | TGTGCCAGCAGCTACGGAGACCGGGACACTTCCTACGAGCAGTACTTC
many | . | TRBJ2-3 | TRBV12-3/TRBV12-4 | CASSFRPADRTDTQYF | TGTGCCAGCAGTTTTCGGCCAGCAGACCGCACAGATACGCAGTATTTT
. | TRBD1 | TRBJ2-7 | TRBV11-2 | CASRKLRDRRYEQYF | TGTGCCAGCAGGAAACTCCGGGACAGGCGGTACGAGCAGTACTTC
few | . | TRBJ2-7 | TRBV4-2 | CASSLAALPEQYF | TGTGCCAGCAGCCTAGCGGCCCTACCCGAGCAGTACTTC
. | . | TRBJ2-5 | TRBV21-1 | CASSKAYQETQYF | TGTGCCAGCAGCAAAGCCTACCAAGAGACCCAGTACTTC
. | TRBD2 | TRBJ2-7 | TRBV7-9 | CASSSRTSGVLVEEQYF | TGTGCCAGCAGCTCCCGGACTAGCGGGGTCTTGGTGGAGGAGCAGTACTTC
few | . | TRBJ1-5 | TRBV7-9 | CASSPGRGVDNQPQHF | TGTGCCAGCAGCCCGGGCCGGGGCGTCGACAATCAGCCCCAGCATTTT
many | . | TRBJ2-4 | TRBV13 | CASSFGRPLAENIQYF | TGTGCCAGCAGCTTTGGGAGGCCTCTGGCGGAAAACATTCAGTACTTC
many | TRBD1 | TRBJ1-2 | TRBV7-6 | CASSPPGTGNYGYTF | TGTGCCAGCAGCCCTCCGGGGACAGGGAACTATGGCTACACCTTC
few | . | TRBJ2-3 | TRBV4-2 | CASSQDGTPGRTDTQYF | TGTGCCAGCAGCCAAGATGGGACCCCGGGGAGGACAGATACGCAGTATTTT
. | . | TRBJ2-1 | TRBV14 | CASSQDPRTSGNEQFF | TGTGCCAGCAGCCAAGATCCCAGGACCTCCGGGAATGAGCAGTTCTTC
few | . | TRBJ2-1 | TRBV30 | CAWSGESYNEQFF | TGTGCCTGGAGCGGGGAGTCCTACAATGAGCAGTTCTTC
few | TRBD2 | TRBJ2-2 | TRBV12-3/TRBV12-4 | CASSPTSGRPTGELFF | TGTGCCAGCAGTCCGACTAGCGGGAGGCCGACAGGGGAGCTGTTTTTT
. | . | TRBJ2-1 | TRBV5-6 | CASSRWTISYNEQFF | TGTGCCAGCAGCCGGTGGACTATCTCCTACAATGAGCAGTTCTTC
many | TRBD1 | TRBJ2-1 | TRBV7-9 | CASSGKDRVYNEQFF | TGTGCCAGCAGCGGAAAGGACAGGGTCTACAATGAGCAGTTCTTC
few | TRBD2 | TRBJ2-2 | TRBV10-3 | CAIAEPVAGTPPGELFF | TGTGCCATCGCCGAGCCCGTAGCGGGAACACCTCCCGGGGAGCTGTTTTTT
few | TRBD1 | TRBJ1-1 | TRBV5-5 | CASSLAGRGLTEAFF | TGTGCCAGCAGCTTGGCCGGGAGGGGGCTCACTGAAGCTTTCTTT
. | TRBD2 | TRBJ2-5 | TRBV6-1 | CASSLADTQETQYF | TGTGCCAGCAGTCTAGCGGACACGCAAGAGACCCAGTACTTC
. | TRBD2 | TRBJ2-3 | TRBV12-3/TRBV12-4 | CASSWGLAGELSTDTQYF | TGTGCCAGCAGTTGGGGACTAGCGGGAGAGCTCAGCACAGATACGCAGTATTTT
few | . | TRBJ1-3 | TRBV3-1 | CASSQPYSPSGNTIYF | TGTGCCAGCAGCCAACCCTACAGCCCCTCTGGAAACACCATATATTTT
few | . | TRBJ2-4 | TRBV2 | CASSEDWSDFQYF | TGTGCCAGCAGTGAGGACTGGTCGGATTTTCAGTACTTC
. | TRBD2 | TRBJ2-1 | TRBV20-1 | CSARATSSPRTSGRDNEQFF | TGCAGTGCTAGAGCAACTTCCTCCCCACGGACTAGCGGGAGAGACAATGAGCAGTTCTTC
. | TRBD1 | TRBJ2-7 | TRBV11-2 | CATTSGTENYEQYF | TGTGCCACGACATCCGGGACAGAAAACTACGAGCAGTACTTC
few | TRBD2 | TRBJ2-1 | TRBV7-3 | CASSSWTSGRARRNEQFF | TGTGCCAGCAGCTCGTGGACTAGCGGGAGGGCCCGGCGTAATGAGCAGTTCTTC
. | . | TRBJ2-7 | TRBV20-1 | CSATRSGARNEQYF | TGCAGTGCTACCAGATCGGGAGCACGGAACGAGCAGTACTTC
. | . | TRBJ1-2 | TRBV12-3/TRBV12-4 | CASSRIRGYTF | TGTGCCAGCAGTCGAATTAGAGGCTACACCTTC
many | . | TRBJ1-1 | TRBV7-9 | CASSVPPGDAFF | TGTGCCAGCAGCGTCCCCCCAGGGGATGCTTTCTTT
. | . | TRBJ2-7 | TRBV7-9 | CASRSYPDTAYEQYF | TGTGCCAGCAGATCATATCCAGACACGGCCTACGAGCAGTACTTC
. | . | TRBJ2-3 | TRBV7-9 | CASSLALGGGDTQYF | TGTGCCAGCAGCTTAGCACTAGGAGGGGGAGATACGCAGTATTTT
few | TRBD1 | TRBJ2-7 | TRBV3-1 | CASSQNRGHPYEQYF | TGTGCCAGCAGCCAAAACAGGGGCCACCCCTACGAGCAGTACTTC
many | . | TRBJ2-1 | TRBV24-1 | CATSDSRMGSYNEQFF | TGTGCCACCAGTGATTCCAGGATGGGCTCCTACAATGAGCAGTTCTTC
few | . | TRBJ2-1 | TRBV6-5 | CASSYGGRGSEQFF | TGTGCCAGCAGTTACGGGGGAAGAGGGTCGGAGCAGTTCTTC
. | . | TRBJ1-4 | TRBV12-3/TRBV12-4 | CASSLGLGRGKLFF | TGTGCCAGCAGTTTAGGTTTGGGACGGGGAAAACTGTTTTTT
many | . | TRBJ2-5 | TRBV12-3/TRBV12-4 | CASSSRTPGAETQYF | TGTGCCAGCAGTTCCCGGACGCCAGGCGCAGAGACCCAGTACTTC
few | TRBD2 | TRBJ2-1 | TRBV10-3 | CAISPLAGGRNEQFF | TGTGCCATCAGTCCACTAGCGGGAGGGAGAAATGAGCAGTTCTTC
few | . | TRBJ2-1 | TRBV24-1 | CATSDIDEQFF | TGTGCCACCAGTGATATAGATGAGCAGTTCTTC
few | . | TRBJ1-5 | TRBV5-8 | CASSLYRDQPQHF | TGTGCCAGCAGCTTATACAGGGATCAGCCCCAGCATTTT
few | . | TRBJ2-5 | TRBV29-1 | CSVDGFQNQETQYF | TGCAGCGTTGATGGTTTCCAGAACCAAGAGACCCAGTACTTC
few | . | TRBJ1-1 | TRBV6-5 | CASSYSYGLLGTEAFF | TGTGCCAGCAGTTACTCGTACGGCCTGTTGGGCACTGAAGCTTTCTTT
. | . | TRBJ1-1 | TRBV12-3/TRBV12-4 | CASSDVVGMNTEAFF | TGTGCCAGCAGCGACGTGGTGGGCATGAACACTGAAGCTTTCTTT
few | TRBD2 | TRBJ2-7 | TRBV4-1 | CASRGLAVPYEQYF | TGCGCCAGTAGGGGACTAGCGGTCCCCTACGAGCAGTACTTC
few | . | TRBJ1-2 | TRBV14 | CASSQAETFRGYTF | TGTGCCAGCAGCCAAGCTGAGACCTTCAGGGGCTACACCTTC
many | . | TRBJ1-4 | TRBV12-3/TRBV12-4 | CASSSDEKLFF | TGTGCCAGCAGTTCCGATGAAAAACTGTTTTTT
many | . | TRBJ2-7 | TRBV9 | CASSVGVAVGPRSYEQYF | TGTGCCAGCAGCGTAGGGGTAGCGGTAGGTCCTCGCTCCTACGAGCAGTACTTC
. | TRBD1 | TRBJ2-5 | TRBV12-3/TRBV12-4 | CASSLRTGRGTQYF | TGTGCCAGCAGTTTAAGGACAGGGCGGGGGACCCAGTACTTC
. | TRBD2 | TRBJ2-1 | TRBV10-3 | CAISESYSGGDEQFF | TGTGCCATCAGTGAGTCTTATAGCGGGGGCGATGAGCAGTTCTTC
few | . | TRBJ2-1 | TRBV12-3/TRBV12-4 | CAILASYNEQFF | TGTGCCATCCTTGCCTCCTACAATGAGCAGTTCTTC
. | . | TRBJ1-4 | TRBV7-7 | CASSPNRVTNEKLFF | TGTGCCAGCAGTCCCAACAGGGTAACTAATGAAAAACTGTTTTTT
many | . | TRBJ1-2 | TRBV2 | CASSGQYGYTF | TGTGCCAGCAGTGGACAGTATGGCTACACCTTC
. | TRBD2 | TRBJ2-1 | TRBV6-2/TRBV6-3 | CASRLSGRVYNEQFF | TGTGCCAGCCGCTTGAGCGGGAGAGTGTACAATGAGCAGTTCTTC
few | . | TRBJ2-1 | TRBV9 | CASSVGAPVGALNEQFF | TGTGCCAGCAGCGTAGGGGCCCCGGTAGGGGCTTTGAATGAGCAGTTCTTC